This record looks at one TCR beta chain sequence and its context. Sequencing was performed with immunoSEQ multiplex PCR; in TCRdb, only in-frame clones are kept and a portion is missing. This table has 100,000 to 150,000 clones, 85% to 90% appearing once. These data originate in a study of T cell responses to AZD1222 COVID-19 vaccine. Trimming removed 2 bases from V and 1 base from J; junction bases left unmatched: 1. The CDR3 covers 13 residues. Germline loops: CDR1 GTSNPN, CDR2 SVGIG (reference sequence). The chain employs TRBV30 and TRBJ1-1, with 7 bases identical to TRBD1. The TCR was taken from an adult in good health. Source: peripheral blood, taken on day 0 of MenACWY control vaccination. CDR3 DNA sequence: TGTGCCTGGAGTCGGGACAGGAACACTGAAGCTTTCTTT. This gives the protein CAWSRDRNTEAFF.